This entry concerns a single T cell receptor beta chain. This clonotype occurred many times. Its target antigen remains unknown. Base qualities are not at hand, and no much larger clone is one base apart. This sample was included in a study of naive and memory T cell subsets (dated by TCRdb to between 2016 and 2019). In terms of the full investigation: An open-source, UMI-based TCR alpha and beta sequencing pipeline was applied to sorted naive and memory peripheral blood T cell subsets. Complete agreement was observed between the functional CMV T cell responses and the IgG serology results. RNA was DNase-treated and reverse transcribed with TCR constant-region primers, mostly using SuperScript III. Results and caveats for the whole study, not just this receptor: RNA-based TCR counts may be affected by expression changes linked to T cell activation and differentiation. A few larger clonotypes were present in naive repertoires, especially CD8 naive repertoires, and these clonotypes were possibly memory cells re-expressing CD45RA. The repertoire findings for the naive and memory subsets could not be validated against a ground truth, as none was available. After error correction, over 90% of naive TCR sequences appeared only once, giving much steeper abundance distributions than memory subsets. TCR abundance followed a power law whose exponent differed between naive and memory subsets but was consistent across the three individuals. In both CD4 and CD8 cells, a rise in Gini index and a fall in Shannon and inverse Simpson diversity were observed from naive through CM, EM and EMRA. A clonotype was defined as a single alpha or beta chain sequence rather than as a paired alpha/beta receptor.

The CDR3 sequence holds 14 residues, the cysteine and phenylalanine included. Left in the record is the CDR3 DNA by itself, 42 bases read in frame from the first base. Trimmed from V: 5 bases; trimmed from J: 3 bases; junction bases lacking a gene match: 3. CDR1 and CDR2, per the germline V gene, are SQVTM and ANQGSEA. Libraries were constructed by UMI-ligation and nested PCR. The beta constant-region primer consisted of an equimolar mixture of two oligonucleotides that together covered TRBC1 and TRBC2. The ligated cDNA went through four rounds of PCR with nested alpha and beta constant-region primers together with the SP2 primer. A single-stranded oligonucleotide containing the SP2 primer and a 12-nucleotide UMI was joined to the 3' end of the cDNA by T4 RNA ligase 1. Incubation of the ligation reaction was carried out at 16 degrees C for about 19-24 hours. PCR2 was usually performed as a SYBR Green qPCR and halted at a preset threshold so that over-amplification would not occur. Agencourt AMPure XP magnetic beads were used for all purifications after the first. Library quantification was done by Qubit, followed by a TapeStation check on which the main peak was expected at around 650 bp. Sequencing of the pooled libraries was done on an Illumina MiSeq using v2 2x251 paired-end kits, which typically yielded roughly 1-2.1 million reads per sample. Libraries were pooled at about 3.7 nM per sample, and roughly 4.5-8% PhiX was added to improve cluster recognition. In the authors' own workflow: FASTQ reads processed by Demultiplexor were assigned V and J genes by Decombinator through tag matching that tolerated a single base-pair mismatch. By using UMIs, Collapsinator corrected both sequencing errors and the frequency errors caused by PCR heterogeneity. TCRs were translated and CDR3s were extracted from the conserved cysteine to the FGXG phenylalanine by CDR3Translator, with non-productive sequences being flagged. Gini, Shannon entropy and inverse Simpson indices were computed after subsampling the repertoires to the same number of UMI-defined TCRs. Power-law fits to clonotype abundance distributions were performed by maximum likelihood within the linear range. When run on a single naive CD8 sample, MIGEC and the pipeline yielded similar UMI counts, similar unique TCR numbers and similar clonal distributions. One analysis removed from the naive repertoire any naive TCRs that were also present in any memory subset from the same donor. A set of 6,000 to 8,000 CMV-associated CDR3 sequences, compiled from VDJdb and a published dataset, was used to search the repertoires. Using fastp at Q25 and MiXCR, TCRdb reprocessed the public reads and kept productive beta chains. Entries are consolidated by CDR3 protein sequence, retaining the most common genes and DNA. The V and J calls reflect TCRdb's pipeline rather than the authors' work. A total of about 100,000 distinct CDR3 sequences appear in this sample, approximately 14% of them only once. The top ten constitute around 2.8% of the sample.

TCR alpha and beta chain libraries were amplified separately from the second PCR step onward. CMV status of each donor was established by measuring IFNgamma production from CD4+ T cells after fresh PBMCs were stimulated overnight with CMV viral lysate. Miltenyi beads were used first to positively select CD4 T cells, and CD8 T cells were then positively selected from the CD4-negative fraction. After staining for CD3, CD4, CD8, CD45RA, CD27 and a live/dead dye, cells were sorted on a BD Aria II into four subsets based on CD45RA and CD27. A few healthy volunteers provided blood, and the blood of each volunteer was split into CD4 and CD8 T cells and then into four differentiation subsets. Around 120 ml of peripheral blood was collected from each donor, and PBMC were isolated by Ficoll-Paque PLUS density-gradient centrifugation. Sorted cells were lysed in RLT buffer, and RNA was extracted with a Qiagen RNeasy kit and stored at -80°C.

The rearranged segments are TRBV29-1 and TRBJ2-1; a stretch of 11 junction bases matches TRBD2. Sequences were obtained from naive CD8+ T cells from blood. The sample's cell subset or site label, in plain terms: naive T cells, CD45RA high CD27+. The sequence came from a human donor in good health. The nucleotide sequence reads as follows: TGCAGCGTTCCCACTAGCGGGAGCTACAATGAGCAGTTCTTC. Its protein is CSVPTSGSYNEQFF.